This T cell receptor (beta chain) was sequenced during a study of blood T cell repertoires in COVID-19. On the study more broadly: Sites in the United States, Italy and Spain provided acute and convalescent COVID-19 samples.

Participants were aged roughly 18 to 90 years from approximately 23 US areas. In assigning cohorts, the study relied on participant-reported clinical history. This clone was counted a single time. The V and J ends lost 4 bases and 10 bases respectively, with 18 bases between them. Per the germline V gene, CDR1 is SEHNR and CDR2 is FQNEAQ (reference sequence). The CDR3 runs 14 residues. The table came from immunoSEQ multiplex PCR; TCRdb's copy has only in-frame clones and leaves some out. The table has a few hundred thousand clones, just over 85% seen once. The chain joins TRBV7-9 to TRBJ2-3; the D gene is possibly TRBD2 (7 bases). The TCR originated in a woman between 18 and 29 years old who had recovered from COVID-19. The sequenced sample consisted of PBMCs or T cells enriched from blood (not recorded which). CDR3 sequence reads: CASSSRGGGGAQYF. In DNA, the CDR3 is TGTGCCAGCAGCTCCCGCGGGGGAGGGGGAGCGCAGTATTTT.